This T cell receptor (beta chain) was observed in a study of cytomegalovirus exposure and HLA in healthy donors. Study-wide results and limits: Investigators reported 150 to 200 TCR beta chains as tied to cytomegalovirus.

As concerns this clone: Its antigen remains unidentified.

The table came from immunoSEQ multiplex PCR; TCRdb's copy has only in-frame clones and leaves some out. Among about 140,000 clones listed, approximately 82% were seen once. The material sequenced was PBMCs. The sequence came from a man in his thirties or forties in good health and CMV-seropositive.

CDR3: CAISESNIQETQYF. The CDR3 DNA follows: TGTGCCATCAGTGAGTCGAACATTCAAGAGACCCAGTACTTC. V usage is TRBV10-3 and J usage is TRBJ2-5; no reliable D call. The CDR3 is 14 amino acids. V lost 0 bases and J 2 bases, leaving 7 bases between the germline ends. Germline-derived CDR1 and CDR2 are ENHRY and SYGVKD.